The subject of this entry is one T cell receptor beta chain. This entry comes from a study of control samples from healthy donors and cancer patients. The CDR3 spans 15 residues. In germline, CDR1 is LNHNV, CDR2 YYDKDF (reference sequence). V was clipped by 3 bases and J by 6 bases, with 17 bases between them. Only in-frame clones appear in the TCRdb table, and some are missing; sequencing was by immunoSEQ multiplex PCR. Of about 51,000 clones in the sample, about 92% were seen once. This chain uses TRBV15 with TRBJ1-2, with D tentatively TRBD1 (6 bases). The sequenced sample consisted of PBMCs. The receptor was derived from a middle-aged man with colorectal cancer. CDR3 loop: CATSRGGGGRNGYTF. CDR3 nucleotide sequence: TGTGCCACCAGCAGGGGAGGCGGGGGGCGTAATGGCTACACCTTC.